These 31 T cell receptor beta chains originate from one sample sequenced in a study of regulatory T cells in long-lasting Graves disease. Sequencing libraries for TCR beta were prepared with iRepertoire HTBI primers and Arm-PCR of CDR3 regions. TCRdb re-called the multiplex PCR reads through MiXCR, storing one row per CDR3 protein. The profile shows some 220,000 distinct CDR3 sequences, approximately 19% of them singletons. The time point denotes: newly diagnosed GD, antithyroid drugs for less than 3 months. After RNA was extracted from PBMCs, the TCR library was made from it. This sample was shared with a second study, whose subject was T cells in Graves' hyperthyroidism and ophthalmopathy.

The sequencing here drew on peripheral blood mononuclear cells (PBMCs), taken at new diagnosis, from a patient treated with antithyroid drugs. These receptors were collected from a woman aged 25 to 39 with Graves disease.

This clonotype showed up many times. The chain has TRBV2 and TRBJ2-1, with D possibly matching TRBD1 (6 bases). Germline V CDR1 and CDR2: SNHLY, FYNNEI. The CDR3 contains 11 residues. The germline V and J ends were trimmed by 7 bases and 14 bases, with 15 bases remaining between them. CDR3 sequence (DNA): TGTGCCAGCAAAAGGGTACAGGGTGAGTTCTTC. The encoded protein is CASKRVQGEFF.

This clonotype has a count of ten or more. The chain joins TRBV15 to TRBJ1-5; tentative D call: TRBD1 (5 bases). Trimming removed 8 bases at V and 0 bases at J, with 11 bases between. The CDR3 has 14 amino acids. Germline CDR1 LNHNV, CDR2 YYDKDF (reference sequence). CDR3 coding DNA: TGTGCCACCGGGGACGTATATAGCAATCAGCCCCAGCATTTT. Protein product: CATGDVYSNQPQHF.

The chain recombines TRBV11-2 with TRBJ2-1; 13 positions agree with TRBD2. The germline CDR1 and CDR2 sequences are SGHAT and FQNNGV. The CDR3 loop spans 17 amino acids. J lost 0 bases, V lost 6 bases, and 5 bases had no gene match. CDR3 loop: CASSRLAGGNSYNEQFF. CDR3 nucleotide sequence: TGTGCCAGCAGTCGACTAGCGGGAGGCAACTCCTACAATGAGCAGTTCTTC.

This clonotype has just a few counts. The chain uses TRBV5-6 and TRBJ2-2, with a weak D call TRBD1 (5 bases). The ends were cut back, 4 bases at V and 6 bases at J, with 10 bases in the middle. The CDR3 is 13 residues long. CDR1 and CDR2 from the germline V gene are SGHDT and YYEEEE. CDR3 loop: CASSLLGAGELFF. The CDR3 DNA reads as TGTGCCAGCAGCCTCCTAGGGGCCGGGGAGCTGTTTTTT.

This clonotype was seen a handful of times. CDR3 residues: CASSYSSRTSGNTGELFF. The CDR3 region has the DNA TGTGCCAGCAGTTACTCATCGCGGACTAGCGGAAACACCGGGGAGCTGTTTTTT. The chain is built from TRBV6-5 and TRBJ2-2; TRBD2 aligns across 10 bases. This CDR3 is built from 18 residues. CDR1 is MNHEY and CDR2 is SVGAGI in the germline V gene. Losses at the gene ends were 0 bases for V and 2 bases for J; bases not matched to a gene: 6.

This clonotype showed up many times. The V call is TRBV7-9, the J call TRBJ2-5, with D tentatively TRBD2 (7 bases). V was clipped by 3 bases and J by 5 bases, with 16 bases between them. This CDR3 is built from 15 residues. Germline CDR1 and CDR2: SEHNR and FQNEAQ (reference sequence). As DNA, the CDR3 is TGTGCCAGCAGCTTGGGGACTACAGGGCCGGAGACCCAGTACTTC. Translation: CASSLGTTGPETQYF.

Details on this clonotype: Sequence at one end of the junction differs from germline and may be a read error. This chain joins TRBV6-4 and TRBJ1-1; no clear D gene. There are 15 residues in the CDR3. Germline CDR1 reads MRHNA; CDR2 reads SNTAGT. Here the CDR3 reads CASSDSGNMNTEAFF. The CDR3 DNA is TGTGCCAGCAGTGACTCAGGGAATATGAACACTGAAGCCTTCTTT.

This clonotype showed up just a few times. Only one base separates this from a far larger clonotype, so it likely reflects a read error. The chain employs TRBV28 and TRBJ2-1; D may be TRBD2 (7 bases). The DNA matches TRBJ2-5 better at its end, which makes the J call doubtful. There are 16 residues in the CDR3. Germline V gene sequence: CDR1 MDHEN, CDR2 SYDVKM. The CDR3 sequence is CACSPLGGGIQETQYF. The CDR3 DNA sequence: TGTGCCTGCAGCCCCCTGGGCGGGGGCATTCAAGAGACCCAGTACTTC.

The chain is built from TRBV27 and TRBJ2-3, with D maybe TRBD2 (6 bases). The V end was cut by 7 bases, the J end by 5 bases, with 19 bases between. Looked up from germline, CDR1 is MNHEY and CDR2 is SMNVEV (reference sequence). The CDR3 loop spans 15 amino acids. The CDR3 sequence: CASTLGGGVLDTQYF. DNA for the CDR3: TGTGCCAGCACCCTAGGAGGCGGGGTATTAGATACGCAGTATTTT.

In this sample, this clonotype turned up many times. The chain employs TRBV6-5 and TRBJ1-5, with D unclear. Trimming took 3 bases from V and 3 from J, leaving 12 bases between them. Germline-derived CDR1 and CDR2 are MNHEY and SVGAGI. The CDR3 runs 15 residues. CDR3 region: CASSYSRAVNQPQHF. CDR3 in DNA: TGTGCCAGCAGTTATTCCCGGGCCGTCAATCAGCCCCAGCATTTT.

Many counts were recorded for this clonotype. The rearrangement uses TRBV28 and TRBJ1-4; 9 positions agree with TRBD1. The CDR3 length is 16 residues. The trim removed 1 base at V and 7 bases at J, leaving 7 bases unmatched. Germline CDR1 is MDHEN and CDR2 is SYDVKM. The CDR3 DNA reads TGTGCCAGCAGTTTATCCCTCCCGACAGGGGGTGAAAAACTGTTTTTT. It encodes CASSLSLPTGGEKLFF.

In this sample, this clonotype turned up many times. The rearrangement links TRBV28 to TRBJ2-1; tentatively, D is TRBD1 or TRBD2 (5 bases each). The germline CDR1 and CDR2 sequences are MDHEN and SYDVKM. The ends were cut back, 4 bases at V and 0 bases at J, with 10 bases in the middle. The CDR3 is 15 residues long. This CDR3 reads CASSSGRNSYNEQFF. For the CDR3, the DNA is TGTGCCAGCAGTTCGGGGCGGAACTCCTACAATGAGCAGTTCTTC.

This clonotype was detected many times. The chain is built from TRBV2 and TRBJ2-5, with 11 bases identical to TRBD2. This CDR3 contains 18 residues. The V gene's germline CDR1 is SNHLY and CDR2 FYNNEI. V lost 2 bases, J lost 0 bases, and 8 bases stayed unmatched. The CDR3 sequence: CASSERSSGRTHQETQYF. DNA of the CDR3: TGTGCCAGCAGTGAACGGTCTAGCGGGAGGACCCACCAAGAGACCCAGTACTTC.

As regards this clonotype: This may arise from a read error, as a much more abundant clone is one base away. A read error is likely, as this CDR3 ends without the conserved phenylalanine or tryptophan. V usage is TRBV18 and J usage is TRBJ2-1; 8 nucleotides match TRBD1. The CDR3 loop spans 15 amino acids. V lost 3 bases to trimming and J lost 5 bases; unmatched junction nucleotides: 6. Germline CDR1 and CDR2: KGHSH and LQKENI. CDR3 loop: CASSPYTGGNNEQFC. CDR3 nucleotide sequence: TGTGCCAGCTCACCCTACACAGGGGGAAACAATGAGCAGTTCTGC.

This clonotype was detected many times. The V call is TRBV12-3 or TRBV12-4, the J call TRBJ2-3; tentative D call: TRBD2 (6 bases). This CDR3 is built from 13 residues. V lost 2 bases and J lost 6, with 9 bases in between. In nucleotides, the CDR3 is TGTGCCAGCAGTTTAACCGCGGGGGATACGCAGTATTTT. Amino acid sequence: CASSLTAGDTQYF.

This clonotype was seen repeatedly, ten times or more. This chain connects TRBV28 to TRBJ2-1; D perhaps matches TRBD1 (7 bases). Germline CDR1 and CDR2: MDHEN and SYDVKM. CDR3 length: 16 amino acids. V lost 4 bases and J lost 3, with 16 bases in between. This chain's CDR3 is CASSSPQGGDYNEQFF. The CDR3 nucleotides read TGTGCCAGCAGTTCCCCTCAGGGGGGCGACTACAATGAGCAGTTCTTC. The complete variable domain, with remaining parts taken from reference TRBV28 and TRBJ2-1, reads DVKVTQSSRYLVKRTGEKVFLECVQDMDHENMFWYRQDPGLGLRLIYFSYDVKMKEKGDIPEGYSVSREKKERFSLILESASTNQTSMYLCASSSPQGGDYNEQFFGPGTRLTVL.

About this clonotype itself: One base separates it from a far larger clone, so it is likely a read error. J is TRBJ1-4 and V is TRBV7-9, with D unresolved. Germline CDR1 and CDR2: SEHNR and FQNEAQ (reference sequence). CDR3 length equals 15 residues. The CDR3 DNA is TGTGCCAGCAGTGAAGACCTTAGTGAGGCCGAAAAACTGTCTTTT. Its translation is CASSEDLSEAEKLSF.

This rearrangement joins TRBV4-2 to TRBJ1-2; D may be TRBD1 (6 bases). Germline CDR1 is LGHNA and CDR2 is YNFKEQ. V lost 0 bases and J 8 bases, leaving 16 bases between the germline ends. The CDR3 sequence is 15 residues long. CDR3 DNA sequence: TGTGCCAGCAGCCAAGATTGGGCGGGCAGGGGAGGCTACACCTTC. It codes for CASSQDWAGRGGYTF.

This clonotype was seen many times. The V call is TRBV30, the J call TRBJ2-2; a possible D gene is TRBD1 (6 bases). This CDR3 is 14 amino acids long. V lost 3 bases, J lost 8 bases, and 16 bases lay in between. Germline lookup yields CDR1 GTSNPN and CDR2 SVGIG (reference sequence). DNA for the CDR3: TGTGCCTGGAGGTCCTGGGCCAGGGGAGGGGAGCTGTTTTTT. This sequence encodes CAWRSWARGGELFF.

CDR3 residues: CSARVSGRPRVNEQFF. The CDR3 DNA sequence: TGCAGTGCTAGAGTCAGCGGGAGGCCCCGAGTGAATGAGCAGTTCTTC. The chain uses TRBV20-1 and TRBJ2-1; 9 bases are a match to TRBD2. Germline CDR1 DFQATT, CDR2 SNEGSKA (reference sequence). This CDR3 contains 16 residues. V was clipped by 1 base and J by 7 bases; unmatched bases: 11.

This clonotype has at least ten counts. DNA of the CDR3: TGTGCCAGCTCACGCACCGATACAGGTTCTGCTGAAGCTTTCTTT. Its translation: CASSRTDTGSAEAFF. The chain employs TRBV18 and TRBJ1-1, with a tentative D call TRBD1 (5 bases). V lost 4 bases and J 6 bases, leaving 18 bases between the germline ends. The CDR3 runs to 15 residues. Per germline, CDR1 KGHSH and CDR2 LQKENI.

This clonotype was counted many times. The V call is TRBV28, the J call TRBJ1-3, with D possibly TRBD1 on 6 matching bases. CDR1 is MDHEN, CDR2 SYDVKM, per germline. The CDR3 extends over 15 amino acids. With 4 bases removed from V and 2 bases from J, the gap between germline ends came to 12 bases. Written as DNA, the CDR3 is TGTGCCAGCAGTTATCTAGGGGGGACTGGAAACACCATATATTTT. Translated, it gives CASSYLGGTGNTIYF.

In its sample, this clonotype was seen many times. CDR3 coding DNA: TGTGCCAGCAGTCCTGGAGGGCCGGGGAGCAATCAGCCCCAGCATTTT. Its translation: CASSPGGPGSNQPQHF. The J gene is TRBJ1-5, the V gene TRBV6-2 or TRBV6-3; no definite D call. V shed 5 bases and J shed 1 base, with 15 bases lying between them. This CDR3 has 16 amino acids. Germline lookup yields CDR1 MNHEY and CDR2 SVGEGT.

The chain combines TRBV15 with TRBJ2-5, with D unresolved. This CDR3 has 13 amino acids. Germline CDR1 and CDR2: LNHNV and YYDKDF (reference sequence). Deletions cut 8 bases from V and 5 bases from J, with 15 bases between. CDR3 loop: CATAARDRETQYF. The CDR3 bases are TGTGCCACCGCCGCCCGTGACCGGGAGACCCAGTACTTC.

This clonotype was observed many times. The V and J genes are TRBV5-6 and TRBJ1-2, with D perhaps TRBD1 (6 bases). The length of the CDR3 is 14 residues. CDR1 is SGHDT and CDR2 is YYEEEE in the germline V gene. V dropped 2 bases and J dropped 8 bases, with 16 bases sitting between them. CDR3 in DNA: TGTGCCAGCAGCTTCGACAGGCAGAAGATGGGCTACACCTTC. Amino acids: CASSFDRQKMGYTF.

Comments on this clonotype: A much larger clone is a single base away; this may be a read error. Because the CDR3 is missing its conserved closing phenylalanine or tryptophan, this is likely a read error. The CDR3 DNA reads TGTGCCAGCAGTTACTCGTTGGCAGTCAGGGAGACCCAGTACCTC. Translated, it gives CASSYSLAVRETQYL. The chain links TRBV6-6 to TRBJ2-5; D gene ambiguous. The CDR3 sequence is 15 residues long. V gave up 0 bases and J gave up 5 bases, with 13 bases separating them. Looked up from germline, CDR1 is MNHNY and CDR2 is SVGAGI (reference sequence).

This clonotype was observed at least ten times. The rearrangement links TRBV29-1 to TRBJ1-2; TRBD1 matches 11 bases. Trimming took 6 bases from V and 8 from J; bases not matched to a gene: 8. The CDR3 runs 13 residues. CDR1 and CDR2 (germline): SQVTM, ANQGSEA. The CDR3 region has the DNA TGCAGCGTCCCGGGACAGGGGGTAGGGGGCTACACCTTC. Residues: CSVPGQGVGGYTF.

Notes on this clonotype: Mismatch with germline at one junction end may stem from a read error. The chain is built from TRBV5-4 and TRBJ2-2; 7 bases are shared with TRBD2. Germline V gene data show CDR1 as SGHNT and CDR2 as YYREEE (reference sequence). The length of the CDR3 is 18 residues. CDR3 DNA: TGTACCAGCAGCATGGGAGGGTTGCCCAGGGCGAACACCGGGGAGCTGTTTTTT. Translation gives CTSSMGGLPRANTGELFF.

This clonotype was seen many times. This rearrangement joins TRBV28 to TRBJ1-6; TRBD1 might be the D (5 bases). This CDR3 has 13 amino acids. CDR1 and CDR2 from the germline V gene are MDHEN and SYDVKM. Trimming took 6 bases from V and 11 from J, leaving 14 bases between them. This chain's CDR3 is CASSPHPGAPLHF. The CDR3 bases are TGTGCCAGCAGCCCTCATCCGGGGGCACCCCTCCACTTT.

Note on this clonotype: A far larger clone is one nucleotide away, so this likely arose from a read error. DNA of the CDR3: TGTACCTACACGCCTATCCAGGCAGAACCCTACGAGCAGTACTTC. Amino acid sequence: CTYTPIQAEPYEQYF. J is TRBJ2-7 and V is TRBV7-8; D is undetermined. In germline, CDR1 is SGHVS, CDR2 FQNEAQ. The CDR3 runs to 15 residues.

This clonotype was found many times. This chain connects TRBV28 to TRBJ1-2, with TRBD1 matching over 8 bases. The CDR3 length is 15 residues. CDR1 and CDR2 from the germline V gene are MDHEN and SYDVKM. With V trimmed by 5 bases and J by 6 bases, 11 bases remained unmatched. In DNA, the CDR3 is TGTGCCAGCAGTCAACCGTACAGGGGGGAGAATGGCTACACCTTC. As protein: CASSQPYRGENGYTF.